A selection of T cell receptor beta chains follows, all from one sample in a study of cytomegalovirus exposure and HLA in healthy donors. Data came from immunoSEQ multiplex PCR; TCRdb stores just in-frame clones and leaves some out. The repertoire includes a few hundred thousand clones, 83% of them detected once, and roughly 1.5% sits in the top ten. Sequencing used PBMCs. The receptors originated from a girl between 5 and 17 years old in good health and CMV-seronegative. Both conserved end residues are part of each CDR3. A D gene is named only where the DNA matches it firmly. Some rows have no size entry. The others give once, few or many, or a class for an expanded clone.

v_gene,abundance,d_gene,j_gene,CDR3nt,CDR3aa
TRBV19,-,TRBD1,TRBJ2-3,TGTGCCAGTAGTTCCGGGACAGGGGCAGATACGCAGTATTTT,CASSSGTGADTQYF
TRBV5-6,few,TRBD2,TRBJ2-5,TGTGCCAGCAGCTTGGTCGGGCTAGCGGAAGAGACCCAGTACTTC,CASSLVGLAEETQYF
TRBV30,-,TRBD2,TRBJ2-1,TGTGCCTGGAGTAGGGGTACTAGCGGGGGGGCCCCGTTCTTC,CAWSRGTSGGAPFF
TRBV15,-,TRBD1,TRBJ1-1,TGTGCCACCAGCAGAGAAAGCGGGACAGGGTTGAAGGGCACTGAAGCTTTCTTT,CATSRESGTGLKGTEAFF
TRBV15,-,TRBD1,TRBJ2-1,TGTGCCACCAGCAGAGAAGGGACAGGGGTGAGGAATGAGCAGTTCTTC,CATSREGTGVRNEQFF
TRBV30,-,-,TRBJ1-4,TGTGCCTGGAGTGTTGGGCAGAGAAATGAAAAACTGTTTTTT,CAWSVGQRNEKLFF
TRBV28,-,-,TRBJ2-7,TGTGCCAGCCGCACGGGAAGCTACGAGCAGTACTTC,CASRTGSYEQYF
TRBV25-1,-,-,TRBJ1-2,TGTGCCAGCAGTACCCATGGAGGCTATGGCTACACCTTC,CASSTHGGYGYTF
TRBV5-1,-,TRBD1,TRBJ2-5,TGCGCCAGCAAACAGGGGTCAGAAGAGACCCAGTACTTC,CASKQGSEETQYF
TRBV5-5,-,-,TRBJ2-6,TGTGCCAGCAGCTTTTTACGTAGTTCTGGGGCCAACGTCCTGACTTTC,CASSFLRSSGANVLTF
TRBV29-1,-,-,TRBJ2-5,TGCAGCGTGACGCAGGGGAGTCCCCAAGAGACCCAGTACTTC,CSVTQGSPQETQYF
TRBV2,-,-,TRBJ2-4,TGTGCCAGCAGTCATGACAGAACACTAGCCAAAAACATTCAGTACTTC,CASSHDRTLAKNIQYF
TRBV19,-,-,TRBJ1-2,TGTGCCAGTAGTATAGGTGGCAGGGTGTATGGCTACACCTTC,CASSIGGRVYGYTF
TRBV11-3,-,-,TRBJ2-1,TGTGCCAGCAGCTCCTCGCTAACCGCGGGATCTCTGACTGATGAGCAGTTCTTC,CASSSSLTAGSLTDEQFF
TRBV25-1,-,TRBD1,TRBJ2-5,TGTGCCAGCAGAAAACAGGGGGCAGGAGAGACCCAGTACTTC,CASRKQGAGETQYF
TRBV18,-,-,TRBJ2-3,TGTGCCAGCTCACCACCCCTCTACACAGATACGCAGTATTTT,CASSPPLYTDTQYF
TRBV2,-,-,TRBJ2-2,TGTGCCAGCAAGGCGGGGTTAGGCACCGGGGAGCTGTTTTTT,CASKAGLGTGELFF
TRBV7-9,-,-,TRBJ1-1,TGTGCCAGCAGCGACAGGACAGAAGCTGAAGCTTTCTTT,CASSDRTEAEAFF
TRBV29-1,many,TRBD1,TRBJ2-3,TGCTGTGGGACAGGGGTCACAGATACGCAGTATTTT,CCGTGVTDTQYF
TRBV2,-,-,TRBJ2-1,TGTGCCAGCAGTCCACGACTCATAGGAGGGGAGCAGTTCTTC,CASSPRLIGGEQFF
TRBV5-6,-,TRBD2,TRBJ2-7,TGTGCCAGCAGCTCCTATAGCGGGGGGCGCTACGAGCAGTACTTC,CASSSYSGGRYEQYF
TRBV27,-,-,TRBJ1-2,TGTGCCAGCAGTTCCGACAGCTATGGCTACACCTTC,CASSSDSYGYTF
TRBV9,-,-,TRBJ2-6,TGTGCCGCAACCCCAGAATCTGGGGCCAACGTCCTGACTTTC,CAATPESGANVLTF
TRBV7-3,-,TRBD1,TRBJ1-1,TGTGCCAGCAGTCCTAGGGGGCCGGGCACTGAAGCTTTCTTT,CASSPRGPGTEAFF
TRBV30,-,TRBD1,TRBJ2-7,TGTGCCTGGACAGGGGGCACATACGGGCAGTACTTC,CAWTGGTYGQYF
TRBV13,-,-,TRBJ2-4,TGTGCCAGCAGCTTAGAGGGGAACATTCAGTACTTC,CASSLEGNIQYF
TRBV5-6,-,TRBD1,TRBJ1-5,TGTGCCAGCAGCTTTTTGACAGGGAGCCTAGATAGCAATCAGCCCCAGCATTTT,CASSFLTGSLDSNQPQHF
TRBV6-5,once,TRBD1,TRBJ2-7,TGTGCCAGCAGTGGGCGGACAGGGGTCTACGAGCAGTACTTC,CASSGRTGVYEQYF
TRBV4-3,-,TRBD2,TRBJ2-5,TGCGCCAGCAGCTCGCACCTAGCGGGGGCTGAAGAGACCCAGTACTTC,CASSSHLAGAEETQYF
TRBV4-1,-,-,TRBJ2-7,TGCGCCAGCAGCATCCAGGGGCCTGGCCTTTACGAGCAGTACTTC,CASSIQGPGLYEQYF
TRBV5-1,-,TRBD1,TRBJ1-1,TGCGCCAGCAGCGTCCCGGGACAGGCGAACACTGAAGCTTTCTTT,CASSVPGQANTEAFF
TRBV28,once,-,TRBJ1-2,TGTGCCAGCACCCTAGGAGTAGCTAACTATGGCTACACCTTC,CASTLGVANYGYTF
TRBV9,-,TRBD1,TRBJ1-4,TGTGCCAGCAGCGCTGGACAGGCAACCCAACTGTTTTTT,CASSAGQATQLFF
TRBV18,-,-,TRBJ1-1,TGTGCCAGCTCCCCGTTAGAGGCCGGAGGGAACACTGAAGCTTTCTTT,CASSPLEAGGNTEAFF
TRBV15,-,TRBD1,TRBJ2-7,TGTGCCACCAGCAGAGAATGGGGACAGGGATACGAGCAGTACTTC,CATSREWGQGYEQYF
TRBV6-6,-,TRBD2,TRBJ2-7,TGTGCCAGCACCCGTCAGACTAGCGGGAGTTATGAGCAGTACTTC,CASTRQTSGSYEQYF
TRBV30,-,TRBD1,TRBJ2-4,TGTGCCTGGAACACACAGGGGGGCATTCAGTACTTC,CAWNTQGGIQYF
TRBV6-4,few,-,TRBJ2-2,TGTGCCAGCAGTGACACGCGGACAGAGAACACCGGGGAGCTGTTTTTT,CASSDTRTENTGELFF
TRBV30,few,-,TRBJ1-1,TGTGCCTGGAGCCAGGACAGTGAAGCTTTCTTT,CAWSQDSEAFF
TRBV10-2,-,-,TRBJ1-1,TGCGCCAGCAGTGAGCCCCGACTACGGGGGAACACTGAAGCTTTCTTT,CASSEPRLRGNTEAFF
TRBV6-6,-,TRBD1,TRBJ2-1,TGTGCCAGCAGTCCGAAACAGGGGGCAGAGTTCTTC,CASSPKQGAEFF
TRBV5-5,-,TRBD2,TRBJ2-1,TGTGCCAGCAGCTTTGAGGAGACTAGCGGGCACAATGAGCAGTTCTTC,CASSFEETSGHNEQFF
TRBV28,once,TRBD2,TRBJ2-7,TGTGCCAGCAGCTATAGCGGGGGGGGTGTCTACGAGCAGTACTTC,CASSYSGGGVYEQYF
TRBV29-1,-,-,TRBJ2-7,TGCAGCGTTGGGAACAGGGTGAGCTCCTACGAGCAGTACTTC,CSVGNRVSSYEQYF
TRBV6-5,-,-,TRBJ2-5,TGTGCCAGCTCTGCCACAGGAGTTTTTGGGGAGACCCAGTACTTC,CASSATGVFGETQYF
TRBV19,few,TRBD1,TRBJ2-6,TGTGCCAGTAGTCCGACAGGGGCTGGGGCCAACGTCCTGACTTTC,CASSPTGAGANVLTF